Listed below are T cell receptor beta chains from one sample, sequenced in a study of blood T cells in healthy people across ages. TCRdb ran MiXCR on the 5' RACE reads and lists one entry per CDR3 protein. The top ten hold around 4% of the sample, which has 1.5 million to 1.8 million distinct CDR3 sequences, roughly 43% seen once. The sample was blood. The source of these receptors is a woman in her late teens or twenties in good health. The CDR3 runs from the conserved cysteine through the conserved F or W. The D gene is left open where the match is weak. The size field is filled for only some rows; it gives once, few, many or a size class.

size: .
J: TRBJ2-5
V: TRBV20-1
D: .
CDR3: CSATIGGLYNEQYF
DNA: TGCAGTGCGACGATCGGGGGGCTCTACAATGAGCAGTACTTC

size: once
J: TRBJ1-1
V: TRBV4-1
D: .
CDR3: CASSQDSSGGLNTEAFF
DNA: TGCGCCAGCAGCCAAGATTCCTCCGGGGGGCTTAACACTGAAGCTTTCTTT

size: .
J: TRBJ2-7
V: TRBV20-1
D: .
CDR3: CSASRSTGGERYF
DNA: TGCAGTGCTTCACGGTCCACCGGGGGAGAGCGGTACTTC

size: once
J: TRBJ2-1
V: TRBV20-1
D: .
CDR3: CSARDQGTNEQFF
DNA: TGCAGTGCTAGAGATCAAGGGACCAATGAGCAGTTCTTC

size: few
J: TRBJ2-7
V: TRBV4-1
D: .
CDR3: CASGQGHSSYEQYF
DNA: TGCGCCAGCGGCCAAGGACACTCCTCCTACGAGCAGTACTTC

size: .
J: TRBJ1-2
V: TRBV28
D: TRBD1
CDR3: CASSLRPLRQGRAYGYTF
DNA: TGTGCCAGCAGTTTACGCCCCCTCCGACAGGGTAGGGCCTATGGCTACACCTTC

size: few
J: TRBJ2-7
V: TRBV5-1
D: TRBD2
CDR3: CASSSAGEVYEQYF
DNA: TGCGCCAGCAGCTCAGCGGGGGAGGTATACGAGCAGTACTTC

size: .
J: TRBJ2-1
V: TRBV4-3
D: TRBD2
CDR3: CASSQVQVAGGINSYNEQFF
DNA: TGCGCCAGCAGCCAAGTCCAGGTAGCGGGAGGGATTAACTCCTACAATGAGCAGTTCTTC

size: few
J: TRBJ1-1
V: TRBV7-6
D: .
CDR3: CASSLVKGGRVTEAFF
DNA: TGTGCCAGCAGCTTAGTTAAGGGAGGGCGAGTCACTGAAGCTTTCTTT

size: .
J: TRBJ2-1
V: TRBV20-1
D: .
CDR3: CSARPGSPEQFF
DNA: TGCAGTGCTCGACCGGGGTCACCCGAGCAGTTCTTC

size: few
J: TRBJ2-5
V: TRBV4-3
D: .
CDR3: CASSQEVEQPGQTQYF
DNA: TGCGCCAGCAGCCAAGAAGTGGAACAGCCAGGGCAGACCCAGTACTTC

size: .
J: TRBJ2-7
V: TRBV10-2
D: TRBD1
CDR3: CASSESGRGTYEQYF
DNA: TGCGCCAGCAGTGAGTCAGGCAGGGGGACCTACGAGCAGTACTTC

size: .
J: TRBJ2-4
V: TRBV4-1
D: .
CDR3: CASSQSLRGEQYF
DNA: TGCGCCAGCAGCCAAAGTTTGCGGGGAGAGCAGTACTTC

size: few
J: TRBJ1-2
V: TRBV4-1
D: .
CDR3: CASSQGAGAAYGYTF
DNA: TGCGCCAGCAGCCAAGGGGCCGGGGCAGCCTATGGCTACACCTTC

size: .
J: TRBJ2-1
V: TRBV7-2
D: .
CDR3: CAGSLLGYNEKFF
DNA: TGTGCCGGCAGCTTACTAGGGTACAATGAGAAGTTCTTC

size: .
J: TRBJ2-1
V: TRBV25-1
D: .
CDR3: CASSEFDPYNNEQFF
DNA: TGTGCCAGCAGTGAATTTGATCCCTATAACAATGAGCAGTTCTTC

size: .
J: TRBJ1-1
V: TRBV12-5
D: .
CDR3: CASGWGRGQTYTEAFF
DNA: TGTGCTAGTGGTTGGGGGAGAGGACAGACATACACTGAAGCTTTCTTT

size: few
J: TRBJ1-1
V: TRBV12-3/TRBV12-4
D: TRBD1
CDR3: CASSSRGQAFF
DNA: TGTGCCAGCAGTTCTAGGGGGCAAGCTTTCTTT

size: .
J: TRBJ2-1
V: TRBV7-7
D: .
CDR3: CASSLGGRLEQFF
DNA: TGTGCTAGCAGCTTAGGCGGGCGGCTGGAGCAGTTCTTC

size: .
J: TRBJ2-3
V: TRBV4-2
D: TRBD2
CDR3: CASSQVAGGVADTQYF
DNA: TGTGCCAGCAGCCAAGTCGCGGGAGGAGTTGCGGATACGCAGTATTTT

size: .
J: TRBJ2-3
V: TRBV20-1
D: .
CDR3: CSARVRSGQSTDTQYF
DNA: TGCAGTGCTAGGGTGCGAAGCGGGCAAAGCACAGATACGCAGTATTTT

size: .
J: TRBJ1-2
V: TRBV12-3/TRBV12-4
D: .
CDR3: CASSPGTVAPENYGYTF
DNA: TGTGCCAGCAGCCCAGGGACCGTGGCTCCCGAGAACTATGGCTACACCTTC

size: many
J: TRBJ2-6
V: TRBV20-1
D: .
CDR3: CSARDIRSGANVLTF
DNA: TGCAGTGCTAGAGATATCCGGTCCGGGGCCAACGTCCTGACTTTC

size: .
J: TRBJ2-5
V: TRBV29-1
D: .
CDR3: CSVEPRSGTPETQYF
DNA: TGCAGCGTTGAACCGAGGTCAGGTACTCCAGAGACCCAGTACTTC

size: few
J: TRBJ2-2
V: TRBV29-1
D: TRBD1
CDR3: CSVSGTENTGELFF
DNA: TGCAGCGTTTCCGGGACAGAAAACACCGGGGAGCTGTTTTTT

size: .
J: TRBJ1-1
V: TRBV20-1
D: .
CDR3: CSARRGQSDTEAFF
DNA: TGCAGTGCTAGAAGAGGGCAGTCCGACACGGAAGCTTTCTTT

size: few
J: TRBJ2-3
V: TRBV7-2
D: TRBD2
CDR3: CASSLLAGVVDTQYF
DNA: TGTGCCAGCAGCTTATTAGCGGGAGTGGTAGATACGCAGTATTTT

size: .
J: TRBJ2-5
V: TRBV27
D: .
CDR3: CASSFAGGVQETQYF
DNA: TGTGCCAGCAGTTTTGCAGGGGGGGTCCAAGAGACCCAGTACTTC

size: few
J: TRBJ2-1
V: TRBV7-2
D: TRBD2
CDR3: CASSPRLAPRPSSYNEQFF
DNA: TGTGCCAGCAGCCCCCGACTAGCGCCTAGGCCCAGCTCCTACAATGAGCAGTTCTTC